The present T cell receptor (beta chain) was sequenced within a study of T cells in Graves' hyperthyroidism and ophthalmopathy. General study results and limits: It was a median approximately 7.1 months before onset that the model predicted ophthalmopathy.

The PBMCs were sourced from fresh peripheral blood (around 10 ml). RNA transcripts provided the source from which TCR beta CDR3 regions were amplified. The primer set for the first-round RT-PCR of the TCR CDR3 was HTBI. MiXCR, applied by TCRdb to the multiplex PCR reads, yields one record per CDR3 protein. This table holds about 400,000 distinct CDR3 sequences, about 14% found once. This clonotype was recorded at least ten times. Its antigen is still unknown. The V and J ends lost 3 bases and 2 bases respectively, with 16 bases between them. From germline, CDR1 is GTSNPN and CDR2 SVGIG (reference sequence). The CDR3 has 16 residues.

Sample: blood. The receptor comes from a man between 50 and 59 years old with Graves' ophthalmopathy. The chain combines TRBV30 with TRBJ1-4, with D unclear. The CDR3 loop reads CAWRPSLRVTNEKLFF. In DNA, the CDR3 is TGTGCCTGGAGACCCTCCCTTCGGGTGACTAATGAAAAACTGTTTTTT. The complete variable domain, with remaining parts taken from reference TRBV30 and TRBJ1-4, reads SQTIHQWPATLVQPVGSPLSLECTVEGTSNPNLYWYRQAAGRGLQLLFYSVGIGQISSEVPQNLSASRPQDRQFILSSKKLLLSDSGFYLCAWRPSLRVTNEKLFFGSGTQLSVL.